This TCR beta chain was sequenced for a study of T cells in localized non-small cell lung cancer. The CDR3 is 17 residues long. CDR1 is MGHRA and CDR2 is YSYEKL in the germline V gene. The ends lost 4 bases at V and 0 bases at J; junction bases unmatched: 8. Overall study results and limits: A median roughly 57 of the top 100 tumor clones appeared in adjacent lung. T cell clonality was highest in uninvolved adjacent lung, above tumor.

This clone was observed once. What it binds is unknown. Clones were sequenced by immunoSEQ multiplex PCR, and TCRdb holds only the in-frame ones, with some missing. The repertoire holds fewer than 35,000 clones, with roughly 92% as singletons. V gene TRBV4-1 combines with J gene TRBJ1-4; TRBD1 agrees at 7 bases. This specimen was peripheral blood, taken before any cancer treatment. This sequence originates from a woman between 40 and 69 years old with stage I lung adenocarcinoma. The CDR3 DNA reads TGCGCCAGCAGCCCAGGGACAGCCTCGGCAACTAATGAAAAACTGTTTTTT. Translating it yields CASSPGTASATNEKLFF.